This T cell receptor beta chain was identified during a study of cytomegalovirus exposure and HLA in healthy donors. As for the study in general: Earlier, 95 million to 120 million unique TCR beta sequences were recovered from about 200 million T cells by an analysis. Whole-study findings and limits: In vitro assays verified that three CMV-associated chains recognized CMV antigens specifically.

A multiplex PCR was run with 60 Vbeta primers and 13 Jbeta primers. Only in-frame clones appear in the TCRdb table, and some are missing; sequencing was by immunoSEQ multiplex PCR. The sample lists nearly 65,000 clones, 73% seen once, with 5.4% in the top ten. Germline CDR1 and CDR2: SGHAT and FQNNGV. This CDR3 is 14 amino acids long. This clone showed up just a few times. The antigen is unknown. Sequences were obtained from PBMCs. The sequence was collected from a man aged 50 or older in good health and CMV-seronegative. This chain joins TRBV11-2 and TRBJ2-5; no firm D call. Judging by the DNA end, TRBJ2-7 fits better; the J call may be wrong. CDR3 coding DNA: TGTGCCAGCAGCTTAGATCATAACGGGTACGAGCAGTACTTC. This gives the protein CASSLDHNGYEQYF.